These 22 T cell receptor beta chains came from one sample sequenced in a study of T cell responses to AZD1222 COVID-19 vaccine (dated by TCRdb to 2020 to 2022). The time point label for this specimen denotes: baseline before first vaccination. Libraries came from the immunoSEQ multiplex PCR assay. In its TCRdb copy, this immuneACCESS table keeps in-frame sequences only and misses some clones. Where compared with another copy, unresolved V genes explain less than half of these, and the others have no known cause. This sample has about 190,000 clones in its table, and over 80% of those were observed once. Over 1% of the sample belongs to the ten largest clones. The sample here was peripheral blood, taken on day 0 of AZD1222 vaccination. The receptor source for this set is an adult in good health.

This chain connects TRBV6-2 or TRBV6-3 to TRBJ2-5, with a possible D match to TRBD2 (6 bases). Deletions cut 2 bases from V and 1 base from J, with 8 bases between. The CDR3 length is 14 residues. Germline V gives CDR1 MNHEY, CDR2 SVGEGT. The CDR3 sequence is CASSYGGAQETQYF. CDR3 sequence (DNA): TGTGCCAGCAGTTACGGCGGGGCCCAAGAGACCCAGTACTTC.

The chain couples TRBV27 to TRBJ2-2; a weak D match, TRBD2 (6 bases). Trimming cost V 6 bases and J 3 bases, with 11 bases left between them. This CDR3 spans 14 amino acids. Germline V CDR1 and CDR2: MNHEY, SMNVEV (reference sequence). The CDR3 DNA reads as TGTGCCAGCAGAATCGGAGGGTACACCGGGGAGCTGTTTTTT. It encodes CASRIGGYTGELFF.

The V call is TRBV28, the J call TRBJ2-6; D possibly matches TRBD1 or TRBD2 (5 bases each). In germline, CDR1 is MDHEN, CDR2 SYDVKM. This CDR3 has 16 residues. The V and J ends lost 7 bases and 4 bases respectively, with 17 bases between them. Here the CDR3 reads CASTGAGLLGANVLTF. CDR3 coding DNA: TGTGCCAGCACCGGGGCAGGCCTCCTCGGGGCCAACGTCCTGACTTTC.

CDR3 amino acids: CASSELGGSLHF. Written as DNA, the CDR3 is TGTGCCAGCAGTGAATTGGGAGGGTCCCTCCACTTT. The V and J genes are TRBV25-1 and TRBJ1-6; D remains unclear. Trimming left V 1 base short and J 14 bases short, with 9 bases between. The CDR3 has 12 residues. The germline CDR1 and CDR2 sequences are MGHDK and SYGVNS.

The genes are TRBV6-2 or TRBV6-3 and TRBJ1-5, with 9 bases fitting TRBD1. CDR1 is MNHEY, CDR2 SVGEGT, per germline. The CDR3 is 14 amino acids. The J segment lost 6 bases and the V segment lost 5 bases, leaving 5 bases of the junction unmatched. The CDR3 coding sequence is TGTGCCAGCAGTAATACAGGGGGCTCTCAGCCCCAGCATTTT. Protein sequence: CASSNTGGSQPQHF.

This sequence joins TRBV3-1 (or the pseudogene TRBV3-2) and TRBJ2-1; D gene uncertain. This CDR3 has 11 amino acids. Trimming pared 3 bases from V and 16 bases from J, leaving 13 bases between. The V gene's germline CDR1 is LGHDT and CDR2 YNNKEL (reference sequence). The CDR3 here is CASSQASDAFF. Here the CDR3 DNA reads TGTGCCAGCAGCCAGGCCTCGGACGCTTTCTTC.

This chain connects TRBV20-1 to TRBJ2-7; tentatively, D is TRBD2 (5 bases). This CDR3 contains 14 residues. The germline CDR1 and CDR2 sequences are DFQATT and SNEGSKA (reference sequence). Trimming removed 3 bases from V and 2 bases from J, with 14 bases in between. The CDR3: CSASGGWKTYEQYF. DNA for the CDR3: TGCAGTGCTAGTGGAGGTTGGAAGACCTACGAGCAGTACTTC.

The chain couples TRBV27 to TRBJ1-1; D is unclear. V was trimmed by 0 bases and J by 3 bases, leaving 8 bases between them. The CDR3 extends over 14 amino acids. Germline CDR1 and CDR2: MNHEY and SMNVEV (reference sequence). The chain's CDR3 is CASSLSYSYTEAFF. CDR3 in DNA: TGTGCCAGCAGTTTATCTTACAGCTACACTGAAGCTTTCTTT.

V gene TRBV12-3 or TRBV12-4 combines with J gene TRBJ2-7, with D possibly being TRBD1 or TRBD2 (5 bases each). The CDR3 consists of 13 residues. The V end was cut by 5 bases, the J end by 6 bases, with 14 bases between. Here the CDR3 DNA reads TGTGCCAGCAGTAGGGCCTGGGACGGCGAGCAGTACTTC. Its protein is CASSRAWDGEQYF.

The chain couples TRBV7-2 to TRBJ2-7, with 8 bases that match TRBD1. The germline V gene encodes CDR1 SGHTA and CDR2 FQGNSA. J was trimmed by 7 bases and V by 7 bases; bases with no gene match: 9. The CDR3 spans 13 residues. CDR3 sequence reads: CASKNQGAGEQYF. The CDR3 DNA reads TGTGCCAGCAAAAACCAGGGGGCTGGGGAGCAGTACTTC.

This chain links TRBV3-1 (or the pseudogene TRBV3-2) with TRBJ1-1; D not resolved. Deletions cut 1 base from V and 5 bases from J, with 5 bases between. This CDR3 has 12 amino acids. Germline V lookup: CDR1 LGHDT, CDR2 YNNKEL (reference sequence). The CDR3 protein is CASSQAPTEAFF. CDR3 DNA sequence: TGTGCCAGCAGCCAAGCCCCTACTGAAGCTTTCTTT.

The rearrangement links TRBV6-1 to TRBJ1-6, with a possible D match to TRBD1 (6 bases). Trimming stripped 4 bases from V and 14 bases from J, with 24 bases between. The germline CDR1 and CDR2 sequences are MNHNS and SASEGT. The length of the CDR3 is 16 residues. The CDR3 reads CASSGGPTQGLLTLHF. Written as DNA, the CDR3 is TGTGCCAGCAGTGGAGGCCCGACGCAGGGGCTGCTCACCCTCCACTTT.

CDR3 region: CASSPRAGNNEKLFF. CDR3 nucleotide sequence: TGTGCCAGCTCACCACGGGCGGGGAATAATGAAAAACTGTTTTTT. The V gene is TRBV18, the J gene TRBJ1-4; D uncertain. Germline CDR1 is KGHSH and CDR2 is LQKENI. V was cut by 1 base and J by 4 bases, with 10 bases left in between. This CDR3 is built from 15 residues.

The V and J genes are TRBV25-1 and TRBJ1-1; D is possibly TRBD1 (6 bases). CDR3 length: 13 residues. With 4 bases removed from V and 4 bases from J, the gap between germline ends came to 10 bases. From germline, CDR1 is MGHDK and CDR2 SYGVNS. The CDR3 nucleotides read TGTGCCAGCAGTGTTAAGGGGGGCACTGAAGCTTTCTTT. Translating it yields CASSVKGGTEAFF. The full variable domain, completed using reference TRBV25-1 and TRBJ1-1, is EADIYQTPRYLVIGTGKKITLECSQTMGHDKMYWYQQDPGMELHLIHYSYGVNSTEKGDLSSESTVSRIRTEHFPLTLESARPSHTSQYLCASSVKGGTEAFFGQGTRLTVV.

This sequence joins TRBV12-3 or TRBV12-4 and TRBJ2-3; D possibly uses TRBD1 or TRBD2 (5 bases each). V was pared by 11 bases and J by 2 bases, with 14 bases between. This CDR3 contains 13 residues. The chain's CDR3 is CASRDRNTDTQYF. The CDR3, as DNA: TGTGCCTCCCGGGACCGAAACACAGATACGCAGTATTTT.

V is TRBV21-1 and J is TRBJ1-1; TRBD1, the D gene given by the table, was not confirmed from the DNA. TRBV21-1 is given as a pseudogene. The CDR3 has 15 residues. Here the CDR3 reads CASSKSWQGNAEAFF. CDR3 bases: TGTGCCAGCAGCAAATCTTGGCAGGGGAACGCTGAAGCTTTCTTT.

The rearrangement uses TRBV11-3 and TRBJ2-2; D not certain. Between the trimmed V and J ends, which lost 2 bases and 3 bases, there was a span of 7 bases. The CDR3 runs 14 residues. Germline V lookup: CDR1 SGHNT, CDR2 YENEEA. The CDR3 reads CASSLSLYTGELFF. CDR3 in DNA: TGTGCCAGCAGCTTAAGTCTTTACACCGGGGAGCTGTTTTTT.

This chain uses TRBV29-1 with TRBJ2-1; D not resolved. Germline lookup yields CDR1 SQVTM and CDR2 ANQGSEA. Trimming stripped 7 bases from V and 3 bases from J, with 7 bases between. The CDR3 has 11 residues. In DNA form, the CDR3 reads TGCAGCGCTATATTCTACAATGAGCAGTTCTTC. Residues: CSAIFYNEQFF.

The V call is TRBV9, the J call TRBJ2-2; D might be TRBD2 (5 bases). This CDR3 contains 13 residues. V was trimmed by 6 bases and J by 0 bases, leaving 6 bases between them. Germline CDR1 and CDR2: SGDLS and YYNGEE. Here the CDR3 reads CASTGTNTGELFF. The CDR3 DNA reads as TGTGCCAGCACGGGGACGAACACCGGGGAGCTGTTTTTT. Complete variable domain (other parts from reference TRBV9 and TRBJ2-2): DSGVTQTPKHLITATGQRVTLRCSPRSGDLSVYWYQQSLDQGLQFLIQYYNGEERAKGNILERFSAQQFPDLHSELNLSSLELGDSALYFCASTGTNTGELFFGEGSRLTVL.

The gene calls are TRBV6-2 or TRBV6-3 and TRBJ1-2; D remains unclear. Trimming took 4 bases from V and 8 from J, leaving 11 bases between them. The CDR3 runs to 12 residues. In germline, CDR1 is MNHEY, CDR2 SVGEGT. This CDR3 reads CASSLPPRGYTF. The CDR3 DNA reads as TGTGCCAGCAGTTTACCCCCGCGCGGCTACACCTTC.

The chain combines TRBV19 with TRBJ1-2; perhaps TRBD1 as D (5 bases). Germline-derived CDR1 and CDR2 are LNHDA and SQIVND (reference sequence). Trimming shortened V by 9 bases and J by 4 bases, and 24 bases separated the two germline ends. There are 16 residues in the CDR3. The CDR3 sequence is CASRRAQGGVGYGYTF. CDR3 nucleotide sequence: TGTGCCAGCCGCCGGGCCCAGGGTGGGGTTGGCTATGGCTACACCTTC.

This rearrangement joins TRBV4-1 to TRBJ2-6, with no clear D. V was cut by 3 bases and J by 2 bases, with 14 bases left in between. The CDR3 runs to 17 residues. Germline CDR1 reads MGHRA; CDR2 reads YSYEKL. CDR3 nucleotide sequence: TGCGCCAGCAGCCATCCTAACGAAGGGACTGGGGCCAACGTCCTGACTTTC. This encodes CASSHPNEGTGANVLTF.